This T cell receptor (beta chain) stems from a study of CD8+CD57+ T cells in acquired aplastic anemia. Profiling of TCR beta VDJ combinations and CDR3 sequences used genomic DNA as template. TCRdb reanalysed the reads using MiXCR and keeps one entry per CDR3 protein. The sample yields some 290,000 distinct CDR3 sequences, roughly 50% seen once. V was trimmed by 8 bases and J by 2 bases, leaving 16 bases between them. Germline V lookup: CDR1 SNHLY, CDR2 FYNNEI. The CDR3 runs to 14 residues. The chain has TRBV2 and TRBJ2-7; D uncertain. The material sequenced was sorted CD4+, CD8+, or CD8+CD57+ T cells (not recorded which) from PBMCs. This TCR derives from a human donor with severe aplastic anemia or a healthy control (not recorded which). The CDR3 nucleotides read TGTGCCAGCTGTCGGTCCGCGATACCCTACGAGCAGTACTTC. It is translated as CASCRSAIPYEQYF.